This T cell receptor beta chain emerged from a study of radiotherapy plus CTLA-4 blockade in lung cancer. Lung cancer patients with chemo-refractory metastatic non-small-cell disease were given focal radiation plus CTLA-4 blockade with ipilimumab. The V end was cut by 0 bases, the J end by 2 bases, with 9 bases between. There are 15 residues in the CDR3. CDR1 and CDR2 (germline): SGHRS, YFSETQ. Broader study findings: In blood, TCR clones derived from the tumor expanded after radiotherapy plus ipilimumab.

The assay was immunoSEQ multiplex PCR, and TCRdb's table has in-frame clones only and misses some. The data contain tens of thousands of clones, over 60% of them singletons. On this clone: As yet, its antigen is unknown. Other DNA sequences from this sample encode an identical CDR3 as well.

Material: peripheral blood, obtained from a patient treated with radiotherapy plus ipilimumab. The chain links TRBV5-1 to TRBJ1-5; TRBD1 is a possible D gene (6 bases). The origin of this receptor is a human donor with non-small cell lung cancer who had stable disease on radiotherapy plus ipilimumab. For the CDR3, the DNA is TGCGCCAGCAGCTTGGAGGGGGGGGGCAATCAGCCCCAGCATTTT. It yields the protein CASSLEGGGNQPQHF.